This T cell receptor (beta chain) was obtained from a study of blood T cells in healthy people across ages. Whole-study findings and limits: Correlation between TCR beta diversity and naive T cell percentage was strong. Long-lived donors exceeded aged donors in naive CD4+ cells and diversity.

This clonotype was detected ten times or more. Its antigen remains unidentified. The use of a sample-barcoded 5' primer and a J-beta primer mix characterized a second PCR of roughly 7 to 12 cycles. Each cDNA was tagged by a template-switch adaptor containing 12 random nucleotides. A single record per CDR3 protein comes from TCRdb applying MiXCR to the 5' RACE reads. The sample gives 1.5 million to 2 million distinct CDR3 sequences, about 30% of which show up once; approximately 7.7% is in the top ten. This CDR3 has 13 residues. Trimming cost V 7 bases and J 2 bases, with 14 bases left between them. Per germline, CDR1 SQVTM and CDR2 ANQGSEA.

The clonotype originates from a woman in her twenties or thirties in good health. This chain uses TRBV29-1 with TRBJ1-1; D possibly corresponds to TRBD1 (6 bases). The sample consisted of blood. DNA for the CDR3: TGCAGCGCCAGGACAGCCTACAACACTGAAGCTTTCTTT. Its translation: CSARTAYNTEAFF. Supplemented by reference TRBV29-1 and TRBJ1-1, the full variable domain reads SAVISQKPSRDICQRGTSLTIQCQVDSQVTMMFWYRQQPGQSLTLIATANQGSEATYESGFVIDKFPISRPNLTFSTLTVSNMSPEDSSIYLCSARTAYNTEAFFGQGTRLTVV.